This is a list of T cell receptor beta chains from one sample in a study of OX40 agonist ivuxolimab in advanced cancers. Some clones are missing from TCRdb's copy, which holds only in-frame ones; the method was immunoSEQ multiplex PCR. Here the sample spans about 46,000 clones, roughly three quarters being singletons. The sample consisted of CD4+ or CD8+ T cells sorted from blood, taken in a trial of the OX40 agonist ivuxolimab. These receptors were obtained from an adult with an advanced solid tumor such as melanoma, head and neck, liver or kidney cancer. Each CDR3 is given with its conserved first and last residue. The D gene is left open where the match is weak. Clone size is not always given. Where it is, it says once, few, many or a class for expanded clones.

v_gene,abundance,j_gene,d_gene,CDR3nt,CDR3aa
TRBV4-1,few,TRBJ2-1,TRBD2,TGCGCCAGCAGCCAAGTTGATATGGGACTAGCGGGCTACAATGAGCAGTTCTTC,CASSQVDMGLAGYNEQFF
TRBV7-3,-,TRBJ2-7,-,TGTGCCAGCAGCTTAGCGCCAAACGGGGGCCCGTACGAGCAGTACTTC,CASSLAPNGGPYEQYF
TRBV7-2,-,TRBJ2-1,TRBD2,TGTGCCAGCAGCCTTAGCGGGAGCTCCTACAATGAGCAGTTCTTC,CASSLSGSSYNEQFF
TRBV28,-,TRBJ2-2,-,TGTGCCAGCCTGGAGGGAGGGAACACCGGGGAGCTGTTTTTT,CASLEGGNTGELFF
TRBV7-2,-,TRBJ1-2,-,TGTGCCAGCAGTCCCCACAGCGTACCTAACTATGGCTACACCTTC,CASSPHSVPNYGYTF
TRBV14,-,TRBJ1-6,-,TGTGCCAGCAGCCAAGAAAGACTTTATAATTCACCCCTCCACTTT,CASSQERLYNSPLHF
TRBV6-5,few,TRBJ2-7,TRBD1,TGTGCCAGCAGTCTGAACAGGGGCTACGAGCAGTACTTC,CASSLNRGYEQYF
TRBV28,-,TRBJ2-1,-,TGTGCCAGCAGTTTAATAACTGTTATAAGGGGTGAGCAGTTCTTC,CASSLITVIRGEQFF
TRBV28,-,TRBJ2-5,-,TGTGCCAGCTGCCCCCGGATGTTGGAGACCCAGTACTTC,CASCPRMLETQYF
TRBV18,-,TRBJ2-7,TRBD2,TGTGCCAGCTCATCCAGCGGGAGTGGACACGAGCAGTACTTC,CASSSSGSGHEQYF
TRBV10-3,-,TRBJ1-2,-,TGTGCCATCAGGGAACTATCCGGGAATAACTATGGCTACACCTTC,CAIRELSGNNYGYTF
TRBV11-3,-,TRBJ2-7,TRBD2,TGTGCCCGTCCCCAAGCGGGAGGGCCGGAATTAAGCGAGCAGTACTTC,CARPQAGGPELSEQYF
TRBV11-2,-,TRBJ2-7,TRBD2,TGTGCCAGCAGCTTTGTTAGCGGGAGGGCCGGGGCCTACGAGCAGTACTTC,CASSFVSGRAGAYEQYF
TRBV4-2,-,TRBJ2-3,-,TGTGCCAGCAGCCATCGAGGGCCACAAAGTAGGCTTTTTTGCCCAGATACGCAGTATTTT,CASSHRGPQSRLFCPDTQYF
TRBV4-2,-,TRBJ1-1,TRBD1,TGTGCCAGCAGCCGAACAGGACAGGGGGCTGAAGCTTTCTTT,CASSRTGQGAEAFF
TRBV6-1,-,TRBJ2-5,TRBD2,TGTGCCAGCAGTGAACTAGCGGGAGGGCCCGGGCAGTACTTC,CASSELAGGPGQYF
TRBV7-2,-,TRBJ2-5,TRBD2,TGTGCCAGCAGCTTACAAGCGGGGTACCAAGAGACCCAGTACTTC,CASSLQAGYQETQYF
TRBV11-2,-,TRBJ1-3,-,TGTGCCAGCAGCCGGTCTGGAAACACCATATATTTT,CASSRSGNTIYF
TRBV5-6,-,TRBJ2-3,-,TGTGCCAGCAGCCGGGACACCCGCGGAGCAGATACGCAGTATTTT,CASSRDTRGADTQYF
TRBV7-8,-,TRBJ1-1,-,TGTGCCAGCAGCTTAGGGGTGAAAACTGAAGCTTTCTTT,CASSLGVKTEAFF
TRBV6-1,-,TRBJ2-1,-,TGTGCCAGCAGCCGCAATGAGCAGTTCTTC,CASSRNEQFF
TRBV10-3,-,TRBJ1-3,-,TGTGCCATCAGTGAGGACCTTCGGAACACCATATATTTT,CAISEDLRNTIYF
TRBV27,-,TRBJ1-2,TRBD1,TGTGCCAGCAGTCCGTTTTACGGAAGAGACAGGGACTATGGCTACACCTTC,CASSPFYGRDRDYGYTF
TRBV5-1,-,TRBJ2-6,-,TGCGCCAGCAGCTGGGGCCCAGGGACGCCTGGGGCCAACGTCCTGACTTTC,CASSWGPGTPGANVLTF
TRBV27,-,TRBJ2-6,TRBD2,TGTGCCAGCAGTTTATCGAGTTGGGCGAGAGGACTAGCGATGGCTGGGGCCAACGTCCTGACTTTC,CASSLSSWARGLAMAGANVLTF
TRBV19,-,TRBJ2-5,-,TGTGCCAGTATGGGGGGATACCAAGAGACCCAGTACTTC,CASMGGYQETQYF
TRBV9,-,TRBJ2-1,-,TGTGCCAGCAGCGTAGCTCCCTCGGATGAGCAGTTCTTC,CASSVAPSDEQFF
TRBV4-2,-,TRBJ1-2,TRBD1,TGTGCCAGCAGCCAAGTCCAGGGGGGTTTGGACTACACCTTC,CASSQVQGGLDYTF
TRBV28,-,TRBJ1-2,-,TGTGCCAGCAGCCCCCTGAGGTATGGCTACACCTTC,CASSPLRYGYTF
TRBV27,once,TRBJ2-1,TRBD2,TGTGCCAGCAGTTCGAACCCGGGACTAGCGGGAGGTTATGAGCAGTTCTTC,CASSSNPGLAGGYEQFF
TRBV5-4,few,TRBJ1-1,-,TGTGCCAGCAGGAGGGGCGGGTGGACTGAAGCTTTCTTT,CASRRGGWTEAFF
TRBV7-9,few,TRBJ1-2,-,TGTGCCAGCAGCCCTCCCTTGGGAGGCTACACCTTC,CASSPPLGGYTF
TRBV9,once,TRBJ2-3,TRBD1,TGTGCCAGCAGCGTCCGGACAGGGGGTGGCACAGATACGCAGTATTTT,CASSVRTGGGTDTQYF
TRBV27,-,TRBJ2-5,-,TGTGCCAGCAGTTCCTGGGACCCTCCGACCCAGTACTTC,CASSSWDPPTQYF
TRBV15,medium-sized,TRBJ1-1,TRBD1,TGTGCCACCAGCAGCAGGGGGTTAGCGGCAGAAGCTTTCTTT,CATSSRGLAAEAFF
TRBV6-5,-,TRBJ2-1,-,TGTGCCAGCACTGGGTACAATGAGCAGTTCTTC,CASTGYNEQFF
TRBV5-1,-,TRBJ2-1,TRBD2,TGCGCCAGCAGCTTGACTAGCGGGACTGGCGCTGAGCAGTTCTTC,CASSLTSGTGAEQFF
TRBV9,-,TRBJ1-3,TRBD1,TGTGCCAGCAGCTCCCGTGGACAGGGGGCTTATGGAAACACCATATATTTT,CASSSRGQGAYGNTIYF
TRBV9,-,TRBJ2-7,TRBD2,TGTGCCAGCAGCCCCCGTAGCGGGAGTTCCTACGAGCAGTACTTC,CASSPRSGSSYEQYF
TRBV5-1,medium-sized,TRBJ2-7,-,TGCGCCAGCAGCTTGTTCTACGAGCAGTACTTC,CASSLFYEQYF
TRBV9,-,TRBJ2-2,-,TGTGCCAGCAGCGTGTGGGCCCTTGACGGGGAGCTGTTTTTT,CASSVWALDGELFF
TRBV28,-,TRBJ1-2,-,TGTGCCAGCACGACGGCCGAGGGGATAAACTTCTATGGCTACACCTTC,CASTTAEGINFYGYTF
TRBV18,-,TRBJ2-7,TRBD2,TGTGCCAGCTCACCACGGAACGGTGGGGACTACGGTTACGAGCAGTACTTC,CASSPRNGGDYGYEQYF
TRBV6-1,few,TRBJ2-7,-,TGTGCCAGCCGGGGCCAGGGCTACGAGCAGTACTTC,CASRGQGYEQYF
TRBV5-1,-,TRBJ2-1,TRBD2,TGCGCCAGCAGCGGGACTAGCGGGGGCCACAATGAGCAGTTCTTC,CASSGTSGGHNEQFF
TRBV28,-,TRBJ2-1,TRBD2,TGTGCCAGCAGTTTCCCCACTAGCGGGAGGGATTACAATGAGCAGTTCTTC,CASSFPTSGRDYNEQFF
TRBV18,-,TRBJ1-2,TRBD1,TGTGCCAGCACTCTACAGGGGGACTATGGCTACACCTTC,CASTLQGDYGYTF
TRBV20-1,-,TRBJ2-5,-,TGCAGTGCTAGATTTGGAGAGACCCAGTACTTC,CSARFGETQYF
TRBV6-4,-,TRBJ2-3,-,TGTGCCAGCAGTGCGGGGGCCTATGCAGATACGCAGTATTTT,CASSAGAYADTQYF
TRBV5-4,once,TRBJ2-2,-,TGTGCCAGCAGCTTGGTAGGGACCGGGGAGCTGTTTTTT,CASSLVGTGELFF
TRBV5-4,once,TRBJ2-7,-,TGTGCAGCAGGGCGGACTCCGTCCTACGAGCAGTACTTC,CAAGRTPSYEQYF
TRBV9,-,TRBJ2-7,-,TGTGCCAGCAGCGTAGCCCGGGGGGCTGATGGCGAGCAGTACTTC,CASSVARGADGEQYF